One T cell receptor (beta chain) is described in this entry. Its target is not known. Repertoires were generated with immunoSEQ multiplex PCR, while TCRdb's copy carries only in-frame clones and drops some. In the table there are around 100,000 clones, around 86% of which are singletons. Germline V CDR1 and CDR2: SGHNT, YYREEE (reference sequence). This CDR3 has 13 residues. V was cut by 1 base and J by 6 bases, with 7 bases left in between. Noted time point: pretreatment peripheral blood. This record comes from a study of PD-L1 blockade in urothelial cancer. Looking at the study overall: The year 2014 saw patients start atezolizumab, 1,200 mg intravenously every 3 weeks. Prior regimens of chemotherapy numbered 0 to 3 per patient.

Study-level points and caveats: Below-median pretreatment blood TCR clonality was associated with improved progression-free and overall survival.

The V and J genes are TRBV5-4 and TRBJ2-2; unclear D gene. The origin of this receptor is a man aged 55-75 years with urothelial cancer. This sample comprised PBMCs, obtained around atezolizumab (anti-PD-L1) treatment. CDR3 protein: CASSLRGPGELFF. The CDR3 nucleotides read TGTGCCAGCAGCTTGAGAGGTCCCGGGGAGCTGTTTTTT.